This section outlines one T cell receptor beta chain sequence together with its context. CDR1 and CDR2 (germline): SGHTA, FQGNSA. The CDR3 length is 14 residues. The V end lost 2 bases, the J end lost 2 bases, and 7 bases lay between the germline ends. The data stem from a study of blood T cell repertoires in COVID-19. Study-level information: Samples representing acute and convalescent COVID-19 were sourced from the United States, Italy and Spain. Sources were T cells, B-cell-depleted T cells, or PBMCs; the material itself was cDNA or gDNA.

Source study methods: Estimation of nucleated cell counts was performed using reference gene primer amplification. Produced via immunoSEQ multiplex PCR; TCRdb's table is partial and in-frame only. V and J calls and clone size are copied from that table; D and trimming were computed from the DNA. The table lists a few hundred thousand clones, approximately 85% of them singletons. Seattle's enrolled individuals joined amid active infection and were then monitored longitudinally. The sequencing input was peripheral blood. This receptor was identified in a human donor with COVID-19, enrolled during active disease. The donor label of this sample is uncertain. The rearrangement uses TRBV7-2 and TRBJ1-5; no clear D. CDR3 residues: CASSLLSGNQPQHF. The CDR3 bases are TGTGCCAGCAGCTTACTTTCTGGCAATCAGCCCCAGCATTTT.